These 20 T cell receptor beta chains came from one sample sequenced in a study. TCRdb recomputed calls from the 5' RACE reads with MiXCR, one row per CDR3 protein. The sample includes about 34,000 distinct CDR3 sequences, 26% of them seen just once. What was sequenced was naive CD4+ T cells sorted from a lymph node. Subset specified: naive CD4+ T cells, CD4+CD45RA+CD25-. These receptors all come from a female donor with breast cancer.

This clonotype was detected many times. This chain uses TRBV7-3 with TRBJ2-4; the match to TRBD2 covers 11 bases. From germline, CDR1 is SGHTA and CDR2 FQGTGA. The CDR3 runs 15 residues. V shed 5 bases, J shed 6 bases, and the junction held 6 bases outside the gene matches. CDR3 region: CASSVAGTSGNIQYF. The CDR3 DNA follows: TGTGCCAGCAGCGTCGCCGGGACTAGCGGAAACATTCAGTACTTC.

Only a few counts were recorded for this clonotype. The chain has TRBV3-1 and TRBJ2-1, with D perhaps matching TRBD2 (6 bases). This CDR3 has 16 amino acids. Per germline, CDR1 LGHDT and CDR2 YNNKEL (reference sequence). Trimming shortened V by 4 bases and J by 4 bases, and 17 bases separated the two germline ends. CDR3 sequence reads: CASSPSGTPKYNEQFF. The CDR3 region has the DNA TGTGCCAGCAGCCCCTCCGGGACTCCAAAATACAATGAGCAGTTCTTC.

Ten or more counts support this clonotype. J is TRBJ2-5 and V is TRBV6-1, with D uncertain. Trimming removed 0 bases at V and 5 bases at J, with 4 bases between. The CDR3 extends over 12 amino acids. Germline V gene data show CDR1 as MNHNS and CDR2 as SASEGT. For the CDR3, the DNA is TGTGCCAGCAGTGAAGCGGTGGAGACCCAGTACTTC. This codes for CASSEAVETQYF.

The CDR3 sequence is CASTTGTGRYEQYF. As DNA, the CDR3 is TGTGCCAGCACCACCGGGACAGGGCGGTACGAGCAGTACTTC. The chain recombines TRBV12-3 or TRBV12-4 with TRBJ2-7, with TRBD1 identical over 9 bases. CDR3 size: 14 residues. After removal of 7 bases from V and 4 bases from J, the junction contained 8 bases not matched to a gene.

The chain combines TRBV4-2 with TRBJ2-1; 15 bases are a match to TRBD2. The V gene end was trimmed by 4 bases and the J gene end by 6 bases; junction bases not matched to a gene: 4. From germline, CDR1 is LGHNA and CDR2 YNFKEQ. CDR3 length equals 16 residues. CDR3 loop: CASSPRTSGRGNEQFF. The DNA of the CDR3 is TGTGCCAGCAGCCCCCGGACTAGCGGGAGGGGCAATGAGCAGTTCTTC.

This clonotype was seen many times. The V call is TRBV15, the J call TRBJ1-5; maybe TRBD1 (5 bases). Germline CDR1 and CDR2: LNHNV and YYDKDF (reference sequence). V was trimmed by 1 base and J by 8 bases, leaving 9 bases between them. The CDR3 sequence is 13 residues long. The CDR3 here is CATSRGLGEPQHF. CDR3 nucleotide sequence: TGTGCCACCAGCAGAGGTTTGGGGGAGCCCCAGCATTTT.

This clonotype is categorized as medium-sized. V gene TRBV6-1 combines with J gene TRBJ1-4; D is ambiguous. Germline V gene lookup returns CDR1 MNHNS and CDR2 SASEGT. The CDR3 sequence is 15 residues long. Trimming pared 2 bases from V and 2 bases from J, leaving 9 bases between. The CDR3 sequence: CASSEHRRTNEKLFF. CDR3 coding DNA: TGTGCCAGCAGTGAACATCGTCGTACTAATGAAAAACTGTTTTTT.

The chain has TRBV20-1 and TRBJ2-1, with 7 bases aligning to TRBD1. The trim removed 7 bases at V and 1 base at J, leaving 1 base unmatched. The CDR3 runs 12 residues. Germline assignment: CDR1 DFQATT and CDR2 SNEGSKA (reference sequence). CDR3 residues: CSGQGSYNEQFF. The CDR3 region has the DNA TGCAGTGGACAGGGTTCCTACAATGAGCAGTTCTTC.

In this sample, this clonotype turned up many times. The chain is built from TRBV5-1 and TRBJ2-5; 9 nucleotides agree with TRBD1. V was clipped by 3 bases and J by 5 bases; unmatched bases: 5. The CDR3 is made up of 14 amino acids. The germline CDR1 and CDR2 sequences are SGHRS and YFSETQ. The CDR3: CASSSTGGVETQYF. The CDR3 coding sequence is TGCGCCAGCAGCTCAACAGGGGGCGTCGAGACCCAGTACTTC. The full variable domain, its missing parts supplied by reference TRBV5-1 and TRBJ2-5, is KAGVTQTPRYLIKTRGQQVTLSCSPISGHRSVSWYQQTPGQGLQFLFEYFSETQRNKGNFPGRFSGRQFSNSRSEMNVSTLELGDSALYLCASSSTGGVETQYFGPGTRLLVL.

On this clonotype: It may be a read error: a sequence one base away is much more abundant. V gene TRBV25-1 combines with J gene TRBJ2-4, with D perhaps assigned TRBD1 or TRBD2 (6 bases each). Germline V CDR1 and CDR2: MGHDK, SYGVNS. There are 15 residues in the CDR3. CDR3 residues: CASSGPWGAKNIRYF. CDR3 nucleotide sequence: TGTGCCAGCAGTGGGCCGTGGGGGGCCAAAAACATTCGGTACTTC. Full variable domain (remainder filled in from reference TRBV25-1 and TRBJ2-4): EADIYQTPRYLVIGTGKKITLECSQTMGHDKMYWYQQDPGMELHLIHYSYGVNSTEKGDLSSESTVSRIRTEHFPLTLESARPSHTSQYLCASSGPWGAKNIRYFGAGTRLSVL.

Comments on this clonotype: Mismatch with germline at one junction end may stem from a read error. V and J are TRBV28 and TRBJ2-1; tentative D call: TRBD2 (6 bases). Germline-derived CDR1 and CDR2 are MDHEN and SYDVKM. The CDR3 runs to 14 residues. The CDR3: CAHGRGGSYNEQSF. CDR3 nucleotides: TGTGCCCACGGGCGGGGAGGTTCCTACAATGAGCAGTCCTTC.

This clonotype was detected only a few times. The V gene is TRBV4-1, the J gene TRBJ1-2; 9 positions agree with TRBD1. The CDR3 length is 16 residues. V lost 1 base, J lost 2 bases, and 5 bases stayed unmatched. Germline V CDR1 and CDR2: MGHRA, YSYEKL. CDR3 DNA sequence: TGCGCCAGCAGCCAAGCCGGGACAGGGCAAAACTATGGCTACACCTTC. Its translation: CASSQAGTGQNYGYTF.

This clonotype turned up a few times. The chain combines TRBV7-2 with TRBJ1-1, with no clear D. With 2 bases removed from V and 4 bases from J, the gap between germline ends came to 8 bases. This CDR3 contains 13 residues. Germline CDR1 is SGHTA and CDR2 is FQGNSA. The CDR3, as DNA: TGTGCCAGCAGCTTACTTAGGAGCACTGAAGCTTTCTTT. This translates into CASSLLRSTEAFF.

Worth noting for this clonotype: The CDR3 ends on some other residue instead of the conserved phenylalanine or tryptophan, so this is likely a read error. The rearrangement joins TRBV27 to TRBJ2-7; the D gene is possibly TRBD2 (5 bases). The V gene's germline CDR1 is MNHEY and CDR2 SMNVEV (reference sequence). The CDR3 covers 13 residues. V was trimmed by 4 bases and J by 2 bases, leaving 9 bases between them. The CDR3 DNA follows: TGTGCCAGCAGTTCCGGGGTCGCCTACGAGCAGTACTCC. Its protein product is CASSSGVAYEQYS.

Many counts were recorded for this clonotype. The chain links TRBV20-1 to TRBJ2-7; no firm D call. This CDR3 has 12 amino acids. V was clipped by 0 bases and J by 6 bases, with 9 bases between them. Germline values: CDR1 DFQATT, CDR2 SNEGSKA (reference sequence). DNA for the CDR3: TGCAGTGCTAGAGATCAGACCGCCGAGCAGTACTTC. Amino acids: CSARDQTAEQYF.

The V and J genes are TRBV7-9 and TRBJ1-6; D gene uncertain. The CDR3 spans 17 residues. Germline CDR1 is SEHNR and CDR2 is FQNEAQ (reference sequence). Trimming left V 7 bases short and J 0 bases short, with 16 bases between. CDR3 bases: TGTGCCAGCAAGGCGGCTGCAAGGAGCTCCTATAATTCACCCCTCCACTTT. It encodes CASKAAARSSYNSPLHF.

This clonotype occurred many times. The chain uses TRBV7-2 and TRBJ1-2; D uncertain. The CDR3 totals 15 residues. Between the trimmed V and J ends, which lost 1 base and 4 bases, there was a span of 13 bases. Per the germline V gene, CDR1 is SGHTA and CDR2 is FQGNSA. As DNA, the CDR3 is TGTGCCAGCAGCTTAGGAGGCCAGTGGGGCTATGGCTACACCTTC. It encodes CASSLGGQWGYGYTF.

This clonotype was detected only a few times. The rearrangement links TRBV27 to TRBJ2-2; no firm D call. CDR1 and CDR2 from the germline V gene are MNHEY and SMNVEV (reference sequence). This CDR3 region has 14 residues. The V end lost 6 bases, the J end lost 2 bases, and 10 bases lay between the germline ends. CDR3 residues: CASSAWKNTGELFF. DNA for the CDR3: TGTGCCAGCAGCGCCTGGAAAAACACCGGGGAGCTGTTTTTT.

This clonotype was observed a single time. The chain uses TRBV6-1 and TRBJ2-1; possibly TRBD2 for D (5 bases). The CDR3 runs 16 residues. V lost 3 bases and J 6 bases, leaving 18 bases between the germline ends. CDR1 is MNHNS and CDR2 is SASEGT in the germline V gene. The CDR3 DNA is TGTGCCAGCAGTGATCGGCGGTCCCTAGCCGGCAATGAGCAGTTCTTC. This codes for CASSDRRSLAGNEQFF.

The rearrangement joins TRBV4-1 to TRBJ2-7; 9 nucleotides agree with TRBD1. There are 16 residues in the CDR3. The trim removed 3 bases at V and 5 bases at J, leaving 11 bases unmatched. Germline V gene lookup returns CDR1 MGHRA and CDR2 YSYEKL. CDR3 DNA sequence: TGCGCCAGCAGCCAGACAGTCGGACAGGGGATCCACGAGCAGTACTTC. It encodes CASSQTVGQGIHEQYF.